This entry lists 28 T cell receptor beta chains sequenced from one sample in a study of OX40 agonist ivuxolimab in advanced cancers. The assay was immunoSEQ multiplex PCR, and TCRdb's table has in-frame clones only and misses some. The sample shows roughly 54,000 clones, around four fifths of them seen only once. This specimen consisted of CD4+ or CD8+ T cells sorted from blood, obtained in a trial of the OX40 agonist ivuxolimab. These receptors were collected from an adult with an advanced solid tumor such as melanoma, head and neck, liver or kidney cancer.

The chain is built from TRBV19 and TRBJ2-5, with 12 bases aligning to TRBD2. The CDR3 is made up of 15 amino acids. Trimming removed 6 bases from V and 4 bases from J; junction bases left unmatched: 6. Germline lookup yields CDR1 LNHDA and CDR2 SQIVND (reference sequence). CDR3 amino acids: CASRDPGLAGETQYF. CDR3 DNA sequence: TGTGCCAGTAGGGACCCGGGACTAGCGGGAGAGACCCAGTACTTC.

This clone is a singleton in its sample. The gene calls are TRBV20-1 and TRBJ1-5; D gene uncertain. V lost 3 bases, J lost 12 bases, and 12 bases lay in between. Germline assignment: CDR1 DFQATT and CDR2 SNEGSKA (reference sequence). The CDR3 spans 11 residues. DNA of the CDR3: TGCAGTGCTAGGGTGCTGGGCGGCCAGCATTTT. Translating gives CSARVLGGQHF.

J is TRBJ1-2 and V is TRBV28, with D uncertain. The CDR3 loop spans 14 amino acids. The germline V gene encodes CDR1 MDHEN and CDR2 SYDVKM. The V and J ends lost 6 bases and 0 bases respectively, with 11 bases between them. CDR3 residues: CASRSVYANYGYTF. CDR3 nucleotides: TGTGCCAGCAGGTCGGTGTACGCTAACTATGGCTACACCTTC.

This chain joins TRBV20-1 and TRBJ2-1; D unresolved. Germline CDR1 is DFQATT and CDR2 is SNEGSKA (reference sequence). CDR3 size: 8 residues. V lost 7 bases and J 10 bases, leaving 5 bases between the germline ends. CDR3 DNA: TGCAGTGTGGGAGAGCAGTTCTTC. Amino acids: CSVGEQFF.

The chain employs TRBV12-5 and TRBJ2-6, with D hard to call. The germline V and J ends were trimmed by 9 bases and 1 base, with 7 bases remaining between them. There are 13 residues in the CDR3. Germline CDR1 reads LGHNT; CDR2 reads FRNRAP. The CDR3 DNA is TGTGCTAGCGCCCCATCTGGGGCCAACGTCCTGACTTTC. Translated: CASAPSGANVLTF.

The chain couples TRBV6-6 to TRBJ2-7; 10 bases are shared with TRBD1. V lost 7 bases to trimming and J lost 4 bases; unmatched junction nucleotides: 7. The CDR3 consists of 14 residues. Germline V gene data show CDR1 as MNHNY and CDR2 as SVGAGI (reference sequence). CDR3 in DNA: TGTGCCAGCACAAGGAGGACAGGGGGGTACGAGCAGTACTTC. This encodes CASTRRTGGYEQYF.

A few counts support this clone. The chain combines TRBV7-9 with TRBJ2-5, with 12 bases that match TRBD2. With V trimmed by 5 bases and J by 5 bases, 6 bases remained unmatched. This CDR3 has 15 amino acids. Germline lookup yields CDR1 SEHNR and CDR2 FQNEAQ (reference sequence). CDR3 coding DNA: TGTGCCAGCAGCGAACTAGCGGGAGGAGAGGAGACCCAGTACTTC. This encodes CASSELAGGEETQYF.

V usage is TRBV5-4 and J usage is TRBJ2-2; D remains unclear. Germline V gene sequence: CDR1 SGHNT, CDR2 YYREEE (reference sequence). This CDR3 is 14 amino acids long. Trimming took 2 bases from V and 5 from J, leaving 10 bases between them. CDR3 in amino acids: CASSLIELTGELFF. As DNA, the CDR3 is TGTGCCAGCAGCTTAATAGAACTAACCGGGGAGCTGTTTTTT.

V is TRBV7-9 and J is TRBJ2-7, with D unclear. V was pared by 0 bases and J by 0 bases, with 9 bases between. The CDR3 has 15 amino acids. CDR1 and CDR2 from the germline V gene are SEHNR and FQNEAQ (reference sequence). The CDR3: CASSLASALSYEQYF. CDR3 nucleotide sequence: TGTGCCAGCAGCTTAGCGTCAGCTCTCTCCTACGAGCAGTACTTC.

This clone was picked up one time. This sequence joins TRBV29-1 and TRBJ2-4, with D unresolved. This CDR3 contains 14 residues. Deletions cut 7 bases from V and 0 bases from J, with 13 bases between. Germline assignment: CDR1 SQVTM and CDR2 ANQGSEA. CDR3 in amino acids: CSAEMALAKNIQYF. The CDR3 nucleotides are TGCAGCGCTGAGATGGCGTTAGCCAAAAACATTCAGTACTTC.

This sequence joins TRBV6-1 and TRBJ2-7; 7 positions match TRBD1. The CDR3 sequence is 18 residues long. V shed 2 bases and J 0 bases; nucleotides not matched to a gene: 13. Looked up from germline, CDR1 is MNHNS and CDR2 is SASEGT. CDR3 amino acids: CASSENVLAGGFSYEQYF. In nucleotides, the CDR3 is TGTGCCAGCAGTGAAAATGTTTTGGCAGGGGGATTCTCCTACGAGCAGTACTTC.

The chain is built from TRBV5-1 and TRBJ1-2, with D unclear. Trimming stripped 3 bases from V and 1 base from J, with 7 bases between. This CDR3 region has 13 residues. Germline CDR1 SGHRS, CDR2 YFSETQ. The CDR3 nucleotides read TGCGCCAGCAGCTCGGGGAGTAACTATGGCTACACCTTC. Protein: CASSSGSNYGYTF.

This chain's CDR3 is CASRESGTGNTGELFF. In nucleotides, the CDR3 is TGTGCCAGCAGAGAGTCCGGGACGGGGAACACCGGGGAGCTGTTTTTT. This sequence joins TRBV5-8 and TRBJ2-2, with D perhaps assigned TRBD1 or TRBD2 (5 bases each). Per germline, CDR1 SGHTS and CDR2 YDEGEE. This CDR3 spans 16 amino acids. Trimming removed 5 bases at V and 1 base at J, with 15 bases between.

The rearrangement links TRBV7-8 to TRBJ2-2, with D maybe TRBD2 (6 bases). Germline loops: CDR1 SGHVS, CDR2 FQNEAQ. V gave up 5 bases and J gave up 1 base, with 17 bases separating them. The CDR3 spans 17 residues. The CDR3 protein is CASSPFRGSENTGELFF. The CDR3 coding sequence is TGTGCCAGCAGCCCCTTCCGGGGGAGTGAGAACACCGGGGAGCTGTTTTTT.

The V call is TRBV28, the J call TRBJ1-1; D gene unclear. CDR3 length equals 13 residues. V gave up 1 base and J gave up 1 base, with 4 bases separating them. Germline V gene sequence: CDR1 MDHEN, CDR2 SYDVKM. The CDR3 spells CASSLSGNTEAFF. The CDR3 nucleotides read TGTGCCAGCAGTTTATCGGGGAACACTGAAGCTTTCTTT.

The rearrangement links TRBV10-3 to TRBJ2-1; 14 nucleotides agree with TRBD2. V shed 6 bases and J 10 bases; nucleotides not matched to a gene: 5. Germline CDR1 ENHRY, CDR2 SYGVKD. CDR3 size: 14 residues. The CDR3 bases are TGTGCCATCAGCGGGACTAGCGGGGGTGGGGAGCAGTTCTTC. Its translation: CAISGTSGGGEQFF.

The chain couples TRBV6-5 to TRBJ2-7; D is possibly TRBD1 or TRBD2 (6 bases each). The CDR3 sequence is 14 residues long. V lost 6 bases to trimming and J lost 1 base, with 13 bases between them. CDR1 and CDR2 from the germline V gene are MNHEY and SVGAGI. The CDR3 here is CASSRRGGSYEQYF. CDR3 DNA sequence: TGTGCCAGCAGCCGCCGAGGGGGGTCCTACGAGCAGTACTTC.

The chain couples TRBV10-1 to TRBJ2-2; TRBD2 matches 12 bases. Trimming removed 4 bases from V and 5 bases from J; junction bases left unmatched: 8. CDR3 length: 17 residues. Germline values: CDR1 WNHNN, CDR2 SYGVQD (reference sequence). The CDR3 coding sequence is TGCGCCAGCAGTGTCCTGGGACTAGCGGGCGGGACCGGGGAGCTGTTTTTT. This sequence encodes CASSVLGLAGGTGELFF.

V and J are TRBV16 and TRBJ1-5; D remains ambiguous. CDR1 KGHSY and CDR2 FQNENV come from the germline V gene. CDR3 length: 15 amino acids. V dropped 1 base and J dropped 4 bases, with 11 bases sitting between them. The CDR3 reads CASSQLSGGNQPQHF. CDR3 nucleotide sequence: TGTGCCAGCAGCCAATTGTCCGGTGGGAATCAGCCCCAGCATTTT.

The chain's CDR3 is CASSLGVTAIGNTIYF. For the CDR3, the DNA is TGTGCCAGCAGCTTAGGCGTGACCGCTATTGGAAACACCATATATTTT. This rearrangement joins TRBV7-2 to TRBJ1-3; the D is unclear. Germline CDR1 and CDR2: SGHTA and FQGNSA. V was shortened by 1 base and J by 3 bases, with 13 bases between the two germline ends. The CDR3 runs 16 residues.

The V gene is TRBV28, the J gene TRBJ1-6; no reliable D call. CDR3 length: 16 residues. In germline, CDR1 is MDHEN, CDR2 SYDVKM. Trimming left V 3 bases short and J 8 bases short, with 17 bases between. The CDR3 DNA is TGTGCCAGCAGTTTGTTCCTGAAGGAAGAAGATTCACCCCTCCACTTT. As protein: CASSLFLKEEDSPLHF.

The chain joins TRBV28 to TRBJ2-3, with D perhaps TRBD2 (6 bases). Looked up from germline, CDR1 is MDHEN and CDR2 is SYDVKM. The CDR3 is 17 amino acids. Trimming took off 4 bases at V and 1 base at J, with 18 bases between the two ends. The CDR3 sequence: CASSSPARSGGTDTQYF. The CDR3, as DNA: TGTGCCAGCAGTTCCCCAGCCCGGTCGGGGGGCACAGATACGCAGTATTTT.

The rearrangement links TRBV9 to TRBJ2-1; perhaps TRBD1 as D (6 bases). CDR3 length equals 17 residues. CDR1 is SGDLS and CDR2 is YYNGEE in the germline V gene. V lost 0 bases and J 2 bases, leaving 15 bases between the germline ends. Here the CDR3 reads CASSVGVSGQTYNEQFF. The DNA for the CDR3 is TGTGCCAGCAGCGTAGGTGTTTCCGGACAGACCTACAATGAGCAGTTCTTC.

This CDR3 is CASSLSALDTQYF. The CDR3 DNA follows: TGTGCCAGCTCACTGTCGGCGCTTGATACGCAGTATTTT. The chain links TRBV18 to TRBJ2-3; the D is unclear. Germline V CDR1 and CDR2: KGHSH, LQKENI. The CDR3 is 13 amino acids. The germline V and J ends were trimmed by 4 bases and 6 bases, with 11 bases remaining between them.

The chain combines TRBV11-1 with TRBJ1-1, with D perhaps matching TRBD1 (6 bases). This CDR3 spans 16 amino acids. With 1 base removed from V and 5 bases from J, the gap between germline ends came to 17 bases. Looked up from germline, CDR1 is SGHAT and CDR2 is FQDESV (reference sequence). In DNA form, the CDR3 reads TGTGCCAGCAGCTTAGGTGAACAGGGCACTGGGACTGAAGCTTTCTTT. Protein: CASSLGEQGTGTEAFF.

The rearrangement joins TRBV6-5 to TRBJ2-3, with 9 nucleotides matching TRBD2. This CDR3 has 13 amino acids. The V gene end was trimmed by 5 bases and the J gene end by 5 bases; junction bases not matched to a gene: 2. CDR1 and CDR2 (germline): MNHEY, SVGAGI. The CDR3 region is CASSLAGKDTQYF. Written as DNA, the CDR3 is TGTGCCAGCAGTCTAGCGGGAAAAGATACGCAGTATTTT.

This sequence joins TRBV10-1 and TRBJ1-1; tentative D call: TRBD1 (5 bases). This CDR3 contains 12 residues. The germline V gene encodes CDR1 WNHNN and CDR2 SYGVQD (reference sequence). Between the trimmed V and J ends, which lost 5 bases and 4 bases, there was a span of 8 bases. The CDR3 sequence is CASSQGGTEAFF. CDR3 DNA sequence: TGCGCCAGCAGTCAGGGTGGCACTGAAGCTTTCTTT.

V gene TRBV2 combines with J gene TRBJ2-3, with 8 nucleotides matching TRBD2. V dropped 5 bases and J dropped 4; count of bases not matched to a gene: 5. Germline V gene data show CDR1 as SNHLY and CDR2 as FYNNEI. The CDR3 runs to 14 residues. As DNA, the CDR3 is TGTGCCAGCAGTCGGGAGGGGGGCCCAGATACGCAGTATTTT. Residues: CASSREGGPDTQYF.